The T cell receptor (beta chain) under discussion was sequenced for a study of T cell repertoires in cytomegalovirus infection. Across the study: Used in the study were CMV epitopes, some recently identified and HLA-C-restricted, others well-studied and HLA-B-restricted.

V lost 4 bases and J lost 3, with 7 bases in between. The length of the CDR3 is 12 residues. Germline-derived CDR1 and CDR2 are ENHRY and SYGVKD. Turning to this clonotype: Its cognate antigen is unknown.

TCRdb itself ran the reads through MiXCR, one entry per CDR3 protein. The sample has about 890,000 distinct CDR3 sequences; 31% are singletons. The origin of this receptor is a human donor in good health (CMV status not recorded). Some clones in this sample may be carry-over from other donors' samples. The rearrangement links TRBV10-3 to TRBJ2-7; D is possibly TRBD1 (6 bases). Sequences were derived from cultured CD8+ T cells from PBMCs, sampled from culture after CMV antigen stimulation. The CDR3 here is CAISVQGYEQYF. In DNA form, the CDR3 reads TGTGCCATCAGTGTACAGGGCTACGAGCAGTACTTC.